These T cell receptor beta chains were read from a single sample in a study of cytomegalovirus exposure and HLA in healthy donors. Assay: immunoSEQ multiplex PCR; the TCRdb copy retains only in-frame clones and omits some. The table lists about 140,000 clones. Material for sequencing was PBMCs. Source of these receptors: a middle-aged man in good health and CMV-seronegative. CDR3s include the opening cysteine and the closing phenylalanine or tryptophan. D genes are given only for firm matches.

TRBV12-5	TRBJ2-5	15	.	TGTGCTAGTGGCTCGCTCCGGAGGGGGGGAGAGACCCAGTACTTC	CASGSLRRGGETQYF
TRBV12-2	TRBJ2-7	14	.	TGTGCAAGTCGCATCCGGGACAGGGGCGACGAGCAGTACTTC	CASRIRDRGDEQYF
TRBV7-9	TRBJ1-6	17	TRBD1	TGTGCCAGCAGCTCACCCCCGGGACAGGGGCGGAATTCACCCCTCCACTTT	CASSSPPGQGRNSPLHF
TRBV25-1	TRBJ1-3	16	TRBD1	TGTGCCAGCGCTCCTGCCGGGACAGGGGGCGGAAACACCATATATTTT	CASAPAGTGGGNTIYF
TRBV4-2	TRBJ2-5	18	TRBD1	TGTGCCAGCAGCCAGGGATTCCTTAGGACAGGGGGAATAGAGACCCAGTACTTC	CASSQGFLRTGGIETQYF
TRBV5-1	TRBJ1-4	15	TRBD1	TGCGCCAGCAGCTTGAAGCCGGGACAGAATGAAAAACTGTTTTTT	CASSLKPGQNEKLFF
TRBV29-1	TRBJ2-3	16	TRBD2	TGCAGCGTTGACGGGCTAGCGGGGGCTCTCACAGATACGCAGTATTTT	CSVDGLAGALTDTQYF
TRBV5-4	TRBJ2-3	13	.	TGTGCCAGCAGCTTGGGCCGGGAAGATACGCAGTATTTT	CASSLGREDTQYF
TRBV7-2	TRBJ2-1	15	TRBD1	TGTGCCAGCAGCACAGGACAGGGAGCGGCCAATGAGCAGTTCTTC	CASSTGQGAANEQFF
TRBV19	TRBJ1-2	14	.	TGTGCCAGTAGTCCAGGACAGACCTCCTATGGCTACACCTTC	CASSPGQTSYGYTF
TRBV7-2	TRBJ1-1	13	.	TGTGCCAGCAGCACAGAACCGAACACTGAAGCTTTCTTT	CASSTEPNTEAFF
TRBV28	TRBJ2-3	14	TRBD2	TGTGCCAGCAGTCCGGGACTAGGCACAGATACGCAGTATTTT	CASSPGLGTDTQYF
TRBV2	TRBJ2-1	16	.	TGTGCCAGCAGTGAACTTCCTAGGCCAGAGGGCAATGAGCAGTTCTTC	CASSELPRPEGNEQFF
TRBV7-8	TRBJ2-7	13	.	TGTGCCAGCGGATCTCCTACTACCTACGAGCAGTACTTC	CASGSPTTYEQYF
TRBV5-1	TRBJ1-1	13	.	TGCGCCAGCTCCAAAGGGGAGAACACTGAAGCTTTCTTT	CASSKGENTEAFF
TRBV5-1	TRBJ2-2	16	TRBD1	TGCGCCAGCAGCCGTCAAGACAGGGGTAACACCGGGGAGCTGTTTTTT	CASSRQDRGNTGELFF
TRBV2	TRBJ2-2	15	.	TGTGCCAGCAGTTGGTCAGGGGCCGTCACCGGGGAGCTGTTTTTT	CASSWSGAVTGELFF